This is a list of T cell receptor beta chains from one sample in a study of identical twins. MiXCR was run by TCRdb on the 5' RACE reads, yielding one entry per CDR3 protein. This repertoire shows around 550,000 distinct CDR3 sequences, over 12% found once; its top ten account for roughly 0.4%. The sample was also reused in another study, on yellow fever vaccine responses in identical twins.

The sample taken for sequencing was CD4+ T cells sorted from blood. The receptors were sampled from a woman aged 18-35 years in good health. CDR3s include the opening cysteine and the closing phenylalanine or tryptophan. Each record gives: D gene, clone size, V gene, CDR3 length, J gene, CDR3 DNA, CDR3 protein. A D gene is named only where the DNA matches it firmly. Clone size, where shown, is once, few, many, or a class for clones that have expanded.

>TRBD1|few|TRBV12-3/TRBV12-4|13|TRBJ1-2
TGTGCCAGCAGAATTGGGACAGTCTATGGCTACACCTTC
CASRIGTVYGYTF
>TRBD1|.|TRBV14|15|TRBJ1-3
TGTGCCAGCAGCCAATTACAGGGGAACGAAGACACCATATATTTT
CASSQLQGNEDTIYF
>.|.|TRBV20-1|11|TRBJ1-1
TGCAGTGCTAGTAGGGGGATTGAAGCTTTCTTT
CSASRGIEAFF
>.|.|TRBV6-1|16|TRBJ2-6
TGTGCCACCACAGGGTTGAGTGTTCTCGGGGCCAACGTCCTGACTTTC
CATTGLSVLGANVLTF
>.|few|TRBV5-1|15|TRBJ2-7
TGCGCCAGCAGCTCAGAAACAGGGTTCTCCTACGAGCAGTACTTC
CASSSETGFSYEQYF
>.|few|TRBV4-1|14|TRBJ2-1
TGCGCCAGCAGCCAAGTTATTGGTACCTCTGAGCAGTTCTTC
CASSQVIGTSEQFF
>.|.|TRBV4-2|15|TRBJ2-7
TGTGCCAGCAGCCAACACGCGGGAAATACCTACGAGCAGTACTTC
CASSQHAGNTYEQYF
>TRBD2|.|TRBV29-1|15|TRBJ2-3
TGCAGCGTCGCAGGGACTAGCGGGAGTACAGATACGCAGTATTTT
CSVAGTSGSTDTQYF
>TRBD1|.|TRBV15|17|TRBJ2-2
TGTGCCACCAGCAGACCAAGCGGGACAGGGATTAACGGGGAGCTGTTTTTT
CATSRPSGTGINGELFF
>.|.|TRBV2|15|TRBJ2-3
TGTGCCAGCAGGCCTGAGGCAGGCGGGACAGATACGCAGTATTTT
CASRPEAGGTDTQYF
>TRBD2|few|TRBV20-1|15|TRBJ2-1
TGCAGTGCTAGAGGTCTAGCGGGAGGCAACAATGAGCAGTTCTTC
CSARGLAGGNNEQFF
>.|.|TRBV6-2/TRBV6-3|16|TRBJ2-1
TGTGCCAGCAGTTACGGGGATTTATCCATATACAATGAGCAGTTCTTC
CASSYGDLSIYNEQFF
>.|many|TRBV12-3/TRBV12-4|14|TRBJ2-2
TGTGCCAGCAGTCCTCGTGAAGGTCGCGGGGAGCTGTTTTTT
CASSPREGRGELFF
>.|.|TRBV3-1|14|TRBJ2-2
TGTGCCAGCAGCCACGACAGGATCACCGGGGAGCTGTTTTTT
CASSHDRITGELFF
>.|.|TRBV7-2|15|TRBJ2-1
TGTGCCAGCAGCCGCCGGGCTACTACCTACAATGAGCAGTTCTTC
CASSRRATTYNEQFF
>TRBD2|.|TRBV5-1|15|TRBJ2-2
TGCGCCAGCAGCTTCGGGACTATAAACACCGGGGAGCTGTTTTTT
CASSFGTINTGELFF
>.|many|TRBV12-3/TRBV12-4|14|TRBJ1-1
TGTGCCAGCAGTCTTTGGGGGTTGAACACTGAAGCTTTCTTT
CASSLWGLNTEAFF
>TRBD2|few|TRBV5-1|17|TRBJ2-1
TGCGCCAGCAGCTCCATGATAATAGCGGGGGTCGACAATGAGCAGTTCTTC
CASSSMIIAGVDNEQFF
>TRBD2|.|TRBV5-6|14|TRBJ2-1
TGTGCCAGCAGCTTGGCCGGACTAGTTTATGAGCAGTTCTTC
CASSLAGLVYEQFF
>TRBD2|few|TRBV20-1|14|TRBJ2-3
TGCAGTGCTACTCCGGGACTAGGGGCGGATACGCAGTATTTT
CSATPGLGADTQYF
>TRBD2|.|TRBV11-2|18|TRBJ2-3
TGTGCCAGCAGCTTAGGTGTGATTAGCGGGACCTCAGGGGATACGCAGTATTTT
CASSLGVISGTSGDTQYF
>TRBD2|.|TRBV11-2|19|TRBJ2-5
TGTGCCAGCAGCTTGTCCGGGACAGGTAGCGGGGGGTACCAAGAGACCCAGTACTTC
CASSLSGTGSGGYQETQYF